This T cell receptor beta chain was identified during a study of T cells in Graves' hyperthyroidism and ophthalmopathy. Study-level findings and limits: A 13 V-J signature model discriminated ophthalmopathy versus stable hyperthyroidism. For ophthalmopathy, model prediction preceded onset by a median approximately 6 months. Blood also showed most of the thyroid clonotypes that were expanded above 0.001.

This clonotype has a handful of counts. What it binds is not known. RNA transcripts provided the source from which TCR beta CDR3 regions were amplified. During a first-round RT-PCR of the TCR CDR3, the HTBI primer set was used. One entry per CDR3 protein results from TCRdb running MiXCR on the multiplex PCR reads. The sample has approximately 640,000 distinct CDR3 sequences, about 16% seen once. The CDR3 is made up of 15 amino acids. Germline lookup yields CDR1 SGHRS and CDR2 YFSETQ. With 4 bases removed from V and 1 base from J, the gap between germline ends came to 14 bases. Sequencing input: blood. The chain uses TRBV5-1 and TRBJ2-5; D may be TRBD2 (5 bases). The TCR sequence derives from a woman in her 30s with Graves' hyperthyroidism. The CDR3 sequence is CASSRGERSQETQYF. CDR3 sequence (DNA): TGCGCCAGCAGCCGTGGTGAGCGGTCCCAAGAGACCCAGTACTTC. Full variable domain (rest looked up from reference TRBV5-1 and TRBJ2-5): KAGVTQTPRYLIKTRGQQVTLSCSPISGHRSVSWYQQTPGQGLQFLFEYFSETQRNKGNFPGRFSGRQFSNSRSEMNVSTLELGDSALYLCASSRGERSQETQYFGPGTRLLVL.